Listed below are T cell receptor beta chains from one sample, sequenced in a study of Tregs in tolerant kidney transplant recipients. Using immunoSEQ multiplex PCR, the repertoire was profiled, and TCRdb retains in-frame clones only, with some absent. The top ten clones hold 3.8% of a sample with tens of thousands of clones, more than 70% of them seen once. Sequencing used CD4+ T cells from blood (PBMCs), obtained 6 months after the transplant. The origin of the receptors is a human patient who received a combined kidney and bone marrow transplant. A share of the T cells may be of graft donor origin. Both conserved end residues are part of each CDR3. The D gene is left open where the match is weak. For some rows the clone size is stated as once, few or many, or as a class when expanded; others skip it.

>TRBV15|-|-|TRBJ2-7
CATPGQHSYEQYF
TGTGCCACCCCTGGACAGCACTCCTACGAGCAGTACTTC
>TRBV10-3|-|-|TRBJ1-3
CAISESGGVGNTIYF
TGTGCCATCAGTGAGTCAGGAGGGGTCGGAAACACCATATATTTT
>TRBV7-2|-|-|TRBJ2-5
CASSLVTSWQETQYF
TGTGCCAGCAGCTTAGTCACTAGCTGGCAAGAGACCCAGTACTTC
>TRBV7-9|-|-|TRBJ2-3
CASSFRVTGTDTQYF
TGTGCCAGCAGCTTCAGGGTTACAGGCACAGATACGCAGTATTTT
>TRBV5-8|-|-|TRBJ2-5
CASQAGPETQYF
TGTGCCAGCCAGGCGGGACCAGAGACCCAGTACTTC
>TRBV5-4|-|-|TRBJ2-3
CASSRNRLGSDTQYF
TGTGCCAGCAGCCGAAACAGGTTGGGATCAGATACGCAGTATTTT
>TRBV4-2|-|-|TRBJ1-6
CASSQDPGSYNSPLHF
TGTGCCAGCAGCCAAGACCCAGGCTCCTATAATTCACCCCTCCACTTT
>TRBV5-1|-|TRBD2|TRBJ2-2
CASSQLAGGNTGELFF
TGCGCCAGCAGCCAATTAGCGGGGGGGAACACCGGGGAGCTGTTTTTT
>TRBV19|-|-|TRBJ1-1
CASSIALNTEAFF
TGTGCCAGTAGTATAGCTTTGAACACTGAAGCTTTCTTT
>TRBV5-4|-|-|TRBJ1-1
CASSKGGKLNTEAFF
TGTGCCAGCAGCAAAGGGGGAAAGTTGAACACTGAAGCTTTCTTT
>TRBV25-1|-|-|TRBJ2-3
CASSGGGATDTQYF
TGTGCCAGCAGTGGGGGTGGGGCGACAGATACGCAGTATTTT
>TRBV27|once|TRBD1|TRBJ1-6
CATHRTGQGFYNSPLHF
TGTGCCACCCACCGGACAGGACAGGGCTTCTATAATTCACCCCTCCACTTT
>TRBV5-5|few|-|TRBJ1-6
CASSFGGPGNSPLHF
TGTGCCAGCAGCTTCGGAGGGCCGGGAAATTCACCCCTCCACTTT